This T cell receptor beta chain was recorded in a study of long-term antiretroviral therapy in people with HIV. Study-wide points: Dominant in the repertoire at all time points were clones expanded before ART.

This clone was counted a single time. Its antigen is not identified. Participants with HIV, all of them, were treated in the United States. Specimens carried about 0.9-11 million cryopreserved PBMC before DNA extraction. At survey level, the immunoSEQ assay was run in its v3.0 version. The data were produced by immunoSEQ multiplex PCR, yet TCRdb's version contains in-frame clones alone and is incomplete. This table holds around 29,000 clones, about 95% found once. This CDR3 is built from 14 residues. The V end was cut by 4 bases, the J end by 1 base, with 10 bases between. CDR1 and CDR2 (germline): SGHTA, FQGTGA.

The J gene is TRBJ1-1, the V gene TRBV7-3; D unresolved. The source was unsorted PBMCs, collected 5.3 years after starting antiretroviral therapy. The TCR originated in a man younger than 45 with HIV. The CDR3 spells CASSYSGENTEAFF. The CDR3, as DNA: TGTGCCAGCAGCTACAGCGGGGAGAACACTGAAGCTTTCTTT.